What follows are 16 T cell receptor beta chains derived from one specimen sequenced in a study of T cell responses to AZD1222 COVID-19 vaccine (dated by TCRdb to the early 2020s). Library preparation employed the immunoSEQ multiplex PCR assay. TCRdb provides this immuneACCESS table in a form limited to in-frame rearrangements. Some clones are lacking; in checked studies, under half of them reflect an unresolved V gene, and why the rest are absent is not known. The sample contains 110,000 to 150,000 clones, 89% of them found a single time. The ten largest clonotypes hold under 3.5% of the sample. This specimen's time point label, interpreted: baseline before first vaccination. Sequences were derived from peripheral blood, sampled on day 0 of AZD1222 vaccination. The source of these receptors is an adult in good health.

This chain links TRBV5-1 with TRBJ1-1; D is uncertain. The V end lost 5 bases, the J end lost 3 bases, and 14 bases lay between the germline ends. From germline, CDR1 is SGHRS and CDR2 YFSETQ. CDR3 length: 14 residues. The CDR3 DNA reads TGCGCCAGCAGTTTCCGTATTTTTCACACTGAAGCTTTCTTT. As protein: CASSFRIFHTEAFF.

The chain couples TRBV13 to TRBJ1-4, with D unresolved. The CDR3 totals 15 residues. From germline, CDR1 is PRHDT and CDR2 FYEKMQ (reference sequence). The germline V and J ends were trimmed by 5 bases and 0 bases, with 10 bases remaining between them. In nucleotides, the CDR3 is TGTGCCAGCAGCGCACGGGCTGCAACTAATGAAAAACTGTTTTTT. This encodes CASSARAATNEKLFF.

This chain links TRBV7-2 with TRBJ1-2; 9 bases agree with TRBD1. V lost 4 bases, J lost 8 bases, and 5 bases stayed unmatched. The CDR3 sequence is 13 residues long. From germline, CDR1 is SGHTA and CDR2 FQGNSA. Here the CDR3 reads CASSSDRGIGYTF. In DNA, the CDR3 is TGTGCCAGCAGCTCGGACAGGGGAATCGGCTACACCTTC.

This chain connects TRBV6-4 to TRBJ1-6; TRBD1 matches at 8 bases. Looked up from germline, CDR1 is MRHNA and CDR2 is SNTAGT. J lost 13 bases, V lost 5 bases, and 7 bases had no gene match. The CDR3 length is 13 residues. The CDR3 here is CASSILTGAPLHF. For the CDR3, the DNA is TGTGCCAGCAGTATCCTGACAGGGGCGCCCCTCCACTTT.

In this sample, this clone turned up once. The rearrangement uses TRBV7-3 and TRBJ1-1; D might be TRBD1 (5 bases). CDR1 is SGHTA and CDR2 is FQGTGA in the germline V gene. Between the trimmed V and J ends, which lost 4 bases and 2 bases, there was a span of 14 bases. The CDR3 sequence is 15 residues long. The CDR3: CASSSLGGTNTEAFF. The CDR3 coding sequence is TGTGCCAGCAGCTCCCTAGGCGGGACCAACACTGAAGCTTTCTTT.

The chain recombines TRBV7-9 with TRBJ2-2; TRBD2 agrees at 9 bases. Trimming cost V 8 bases and J 1 base; bases outside gene matches: 5. In germline, CDR1 is SEHNR, CDR2 FQNEAQ (reference sequence). The CDR3 extends over 15 amino acids. The CDR3 bases are TGTGCCAGCCCTGCGGGAGGGCGGAACACCGGGGAGCTGTTTTTT. This sequence encodes CASPAGGRNTGELFF.

CDR3 residues: CASRVGQGTMNTEAFF. The CDR3 DNA is TGTGCCAGCAGGGTGGGACAGGGAACTATGAACACTGAAGCTTTCTTT. The rearrangement joins TRBV2 to TRBJ1-1, with TRBD1 identical over 9 bases. This CDR3 is built from 16 residues. The germline V gene has CDR1 SNHLY and CDR2 FYNNEI. The junction had 8 bases not matched to a gene; V was cut back by 6 bases and J by 0 bases. The whole variable domain, remainder taken from reference TRBV2 and TRBJ1-1, is EPEVTQTPSHQVTQMGQEVILRCVPISNHLYFYWYRQILGQKVEFLVSFYNNEISEKSEIFDDQFSVERPDGSNFTLKIRSTKLEDSAMYFCASRVGQGTMNTEAFFGQGTRLTVV.

The chain recombines TRBV6-5 with TRBJ2-1; 7 nucleotides line up with TRBD2. J was trimmed by 0 bases and V by 8 bases; bases with no gene match: 7. This CDR3 region has 15 residues. The germline V gene has CDR1 MNHEY and CDR2 SVGAGI. Here the CDR3 reads CASSPGEGSYNEQFF. The CDR3 bases are TGTGCCAGCTCCCCCGGGGAGGGCTCCTACAATGAGCAGTTCTTC.

V gene TRBV5-1 combines with J gene TRBJ2-2, with a tentative D call TRBD1 (6 bases). Germline CDR1 SGHRS, CDR2 YFSETQ. The CDR3 totals 16 residues. Trimming took off 0 bases at V and 0 bases at J, with 9 bases between the two ends. The CDR3 loop reads CASSLGTVTNTGELFF. CDR3 bases: TGCGCCAGCAGCTTGGGGACAGTGACGAACACCGGGGAGCTGTTTTTT.

This chain connects TRBV5-4 to TRBJ2-3; D is uncertain. Germline-derived CDR1 and CDR2 are SGHNT and YYREEE (reference sequence). The CDR3 loop spans 15 amino acids. Deletions cut 0 bases from V and 5 bases from J, with 13 bases between. This CDR3 reads CASSLDDSPGDTQYF. CDR3 nucleotides: TGTGCCAGCAGCTTGGACGACTCCCCTGGAGATACGCAGTATTTT.

The V gene is TRBV9, the J gene TRBJ2-1; TRBD2 aligns across 12 bases. Losses at the gene ends were 3 bases for V and 4 bases for J; bases not matched to a gene: 5. Germline values: CDR1 SGDLS, CDR2 YYNGEE. The CDR3 spans 16 residues. CDR3: CASSASSGGEYNEQFF. CDR3 DNA sequence: TGTGCCAGCAGCGCCTCTAGCGGGGGGGAATACAATGAGCAGTTCTTC.

The chain carries TRBV6-1 and TRBJ2-5; TRBD2 aligns across 10 bases. The CDR3 length is 20 residues. CDR1 is MNHNS, CDR2 SASEGT, per germline. V shed 2 bases, J shed 3 bases, and the junction held 18 bases outside the gene matches. The CDR3, as DNA: TGTGCCAGCAGTGAAAAAAGCGGGAGGGCCGAAACCAAGAGGAAAGAGACCCAGTACTTC. Translation: CASSEKSGRAETKRKETQYF.

This chain uses TRBV12-3 or TRBV12-4 with TRBJ2-3; D ambiguous. V was trimmed by 6 bases and J by 8 bases, leaving 12 bases between them. This CDR3 is built from 12 residues. For the CDR3, the DNA is TGTGCCAGCAGGCCCTATTTGGGTACGCAGTATTTT. Translating gives CASRPYLGTQYF.

In its sample, this clone was seen once. The chain links TRBV9 to TRBJ2-2, with D maybe TRBD2 (6 bases). V dropped 4 bases and J dropped 0 bases, with 16 bases sitting between them. The CDR3 covers 17 residues. Per the germline V gene, CDR1 is SGDLS and CDR2 is YYNGEE. The CDR3 region is CASSFRGSPSNTGELFF. The CDR3, as DNA: TGTGCCAGCAGCTTCCGGGGGTCCCCCTCGAACACCGGGGAGCTGTTTTTT. Full variable domain (outside the CDR3, taken from reference TRBV9 and TRBJ2-2): DSGVTQTPKHLITATGQRVTLRCSPRSGDLSVYWYQQSLDQGLQFLIQYYNGEERAKGNILERFSAQQFPDLHSELNLSSLELGDSALYFCASSFRGSPSNTGELFFGEGSRLTVL.

The chain recombines TRBV27 with TRBJ2-7; unclear D gene. CDR1 is MNHEY and CDR2 is SMNVEV in the germline V gene (reference sequence). This CDR3 is 14 amino acids long. V was trimmed by 6 bases and J by 4 bases, leaving 16 bases between them. CDR3 region: CASSPSGRIYEQYF. The DNA for the CDR3 is TGTGCCAGCAGCCCCTCAGGACGGATTTACGAGCAGTACTTC.

J is TRBJ2-1 and V is TRBV27, with D perhaps TRBD2 (6 bases). Per germline, CDR1 MNHEY and CDR2 SMNVEV (reference sequence). The CDR3 is 12 amino acids. With 5 bases removed from V and 7 bases from J, the gap between germline ends came to 9 bases. The chain's CDR3 is CASSPAGNEQFF. CDR3 nucleotides: TGTGCCAGCAGTCCCGCGGGAAATGAGCAGTTCTTC.